The text below deals with one T cell receptor (beta chain). Its antigen is unidentified. This record comes from a study of T cell responses to AZD1222 COVID-19 vaccine. The study, taken as a whole, reports: Spike-specific TCRs gained breadth and depth after people received two AZD1222 doses. Spike-wide coverage was observed for vaccine-associated CD4 TCRs, with dominant responses at 160-218 and 743-854.

J gave up 8 bases and V 5 bases, and 8 bases lay outside the gene matches. Per germline, CDR1 SGHRS and CDR2 YFSETQ. There are 13 residues in the CDR3. The method was immunoSEQ multiplex PCR; TCRdb's version includes in-frame clones alone and lacks a portion of them. The sample lists fewer than 200,000 clones, approximately 90% occurring once. The rearrangement uses TRBV5-1 and TRBJ1-2, with 8 bases matching TRBD1. This TCR was recovered from an adult who received the AZD1222 COVID-19 vaccine. Sequencing used peripheral blood, obtained 28 days after the second AZD1222 dose. CDR3 sequence reads: CASRLDRADGYTF. The CDR3 nucleotides are TGCGCCAGCAGACTGGACAGGGCCGACGGCTACACCTTC. The full variable domain, completed using reference TRBV5-1 and TRBJ1-2, is KAGVTQTPRYLIKTRGQQVTLSCSPISGHRSVSWYQQTPGQGLQFLFEYFSETQRNKGNFPGRFSGRQFSNSRSEMNVSTLELGDSALYLCASRLDRADGYTFGSGTRLTVV.